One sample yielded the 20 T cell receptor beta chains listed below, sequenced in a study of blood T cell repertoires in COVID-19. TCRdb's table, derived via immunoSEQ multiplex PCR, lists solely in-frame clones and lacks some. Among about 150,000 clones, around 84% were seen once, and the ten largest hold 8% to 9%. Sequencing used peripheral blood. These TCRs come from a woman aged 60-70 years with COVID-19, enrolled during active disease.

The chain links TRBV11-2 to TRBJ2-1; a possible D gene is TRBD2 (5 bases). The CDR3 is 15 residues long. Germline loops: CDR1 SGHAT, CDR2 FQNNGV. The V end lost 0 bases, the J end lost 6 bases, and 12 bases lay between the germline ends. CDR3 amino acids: CASSLDRGRANEQFF. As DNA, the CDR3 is TGTGCCAGCAGCTTAGATCGGGGTCGTGCCAATGAGCAGTTCTTC.

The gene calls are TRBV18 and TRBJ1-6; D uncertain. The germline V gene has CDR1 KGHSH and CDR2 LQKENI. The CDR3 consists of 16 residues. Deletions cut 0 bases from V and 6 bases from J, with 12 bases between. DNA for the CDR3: TGTGCCAGCTCACCACCGAATCGAGGTCCTAATTCACCCCTCCACTTT. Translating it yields CASSPPNRGPNSPLHF.

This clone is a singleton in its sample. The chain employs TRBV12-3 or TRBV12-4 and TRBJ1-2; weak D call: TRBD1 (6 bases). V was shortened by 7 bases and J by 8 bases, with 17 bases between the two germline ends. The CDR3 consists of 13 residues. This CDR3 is CASTRGGISGYTF. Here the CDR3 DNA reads TGTGCCAGCACCCGAGGGGGTATAAGCGGCTACACCTTC.

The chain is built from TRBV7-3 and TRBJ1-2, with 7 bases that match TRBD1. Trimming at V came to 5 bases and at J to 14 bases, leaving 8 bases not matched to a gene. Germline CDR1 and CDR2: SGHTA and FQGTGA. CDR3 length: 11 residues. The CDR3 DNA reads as TGTGCCAGCAGCCCCCGGGACAGAGGAACCTTC. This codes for CASSPRDRGTF. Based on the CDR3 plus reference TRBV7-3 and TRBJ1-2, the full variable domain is GAGVSQTPSNKVTEKGKYVELRCDPISGHTALYWYRQSLGQGPEFLIYFQGTGAADDSGLPNDRFFAVRPEGSVSTLKIQRTERGDSAVYLCASSPRDRGTFGSGTRLTVV.

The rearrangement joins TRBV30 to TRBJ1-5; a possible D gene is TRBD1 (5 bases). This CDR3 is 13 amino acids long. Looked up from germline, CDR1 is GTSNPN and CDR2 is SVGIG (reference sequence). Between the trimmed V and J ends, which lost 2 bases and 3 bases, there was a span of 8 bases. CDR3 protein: CAWSPRDNQPQHF. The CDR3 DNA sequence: TGTGCCTGGAGTCCCAGGGACAATCAGCCCCAGCATTTT.

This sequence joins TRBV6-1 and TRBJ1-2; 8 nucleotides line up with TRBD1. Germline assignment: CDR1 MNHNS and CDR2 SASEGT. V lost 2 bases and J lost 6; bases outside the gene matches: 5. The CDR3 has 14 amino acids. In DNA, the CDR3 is TGTGCCAGCAGTGAAAGGGACAGGCTCGATGGCTACACCTTC. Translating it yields CASSERDRLDGYTF.

The CDR3: CASSQESGRAGCTDTQYF. The DNA of the CDR3 is TGTGCCAGCAGCCAAGAGAGCGGGAGGGCGGGTTGCACAGATACGCAGTATTTT. The V and J genes are TRBV14 and TRBJ2-3, with 10 bases identical to TRBD2. Germline values: CDR1 SGHDN, CDR2 FVKESK. V lost 0 bases to trimming and J lost 1 base; unmatched junction nucleotides: 7. This CDR3 contains 18 residues.

The CDR3 nucleotides read TGTGCTAGTGGGCGGGAGGGGGCGACTCACAACCTCTATGGCTACACCTTC. Translating it yields CASGREGATHNLYGYTF. The chain employs TRBV12-5 and TRBJ1-2; the match to TRBD1 covers 7 bases. Germline-derived CDR1 and CDR2 are LGHNT and FRNRAP. Trimming took 6 bases from V and 4 from J; bases not matched to a gene: 17. The CDR3 covers 17 residues.

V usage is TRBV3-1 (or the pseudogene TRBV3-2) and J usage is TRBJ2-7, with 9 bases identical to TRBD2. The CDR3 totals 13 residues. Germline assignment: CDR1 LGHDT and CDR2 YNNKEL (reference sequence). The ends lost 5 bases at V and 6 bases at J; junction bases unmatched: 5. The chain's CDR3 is CASSSTSGSEQYF. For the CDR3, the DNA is TGTGCCAGCAGCAGTACTAGCGGGTCCGAGCAGTACTTC.

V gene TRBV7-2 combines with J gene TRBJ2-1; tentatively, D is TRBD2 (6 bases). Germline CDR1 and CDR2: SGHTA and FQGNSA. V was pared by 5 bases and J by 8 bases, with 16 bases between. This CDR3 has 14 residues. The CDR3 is CASSIRLVSDEQFF. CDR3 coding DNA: TGTGCCAGCAGCATCAGACTAGTGTCAGATGAGCAGTTCTTC.

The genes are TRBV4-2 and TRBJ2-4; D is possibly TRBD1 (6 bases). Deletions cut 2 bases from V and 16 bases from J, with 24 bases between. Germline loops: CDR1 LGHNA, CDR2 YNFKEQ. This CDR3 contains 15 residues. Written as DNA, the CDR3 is TGTGCCAGCAGCCAATCCTTGGGGAGACAGGAAATTTGCTACTTC. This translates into CASSQSLGRQEICYF.

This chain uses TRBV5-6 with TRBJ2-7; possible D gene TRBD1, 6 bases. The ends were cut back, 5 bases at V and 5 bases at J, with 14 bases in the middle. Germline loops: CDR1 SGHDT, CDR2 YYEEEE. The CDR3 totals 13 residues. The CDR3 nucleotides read TGTGCCAGCAGGTACAGGGTTGGACACGAGCAGTACTTC. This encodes CASRYRVGHEQYF.

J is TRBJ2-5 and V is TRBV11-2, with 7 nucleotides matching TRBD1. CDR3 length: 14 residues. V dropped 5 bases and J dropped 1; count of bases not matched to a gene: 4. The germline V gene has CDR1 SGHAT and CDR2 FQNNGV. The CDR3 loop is CASSVQGFQETQYF. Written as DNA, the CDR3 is TGTGCCAGCAGCGTACAGGGGTTCCAAGAGACCCAGTACTTC.

The CDR3 bases are TGCGCCAGCAGCTTTCAGGCTCGGATGAAAGTCGAGCAGTTCTTC. Protein product: CASSFQARMKVEQFF. The chain is built from TRBV5-1 and TRBJ2-1, with D unclear. Trimming removed 2 bases from V and 10 bases from J, with 19 bases in between. The length of the CDR3 is 15 residues. The germline V gene encodes CDR1 SGHRS and CDR2 YFSETQ.

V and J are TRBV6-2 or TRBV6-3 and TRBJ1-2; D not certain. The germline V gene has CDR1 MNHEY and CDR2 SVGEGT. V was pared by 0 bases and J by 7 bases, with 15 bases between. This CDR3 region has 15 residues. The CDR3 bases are TGTGCCAGCAGTTACTCGGGTCCGGGGAGCGGTGGCTACACCTTC. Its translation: CASSYSGPGSGGYTF.

CDR3 nucleotide sequence: TGTGCCACCAGCCCAATACGGGGAGGCGGGGATCAGCCCCAGCATTTT. It encodes CATSPIRGGGDQPQHF. The chain couples TRBV15 to TRBJ1-5, with unresolved D. Germline assignment: CDR1 LNHNV and CDR2 YYDKDF (reference sequence). The CDR3 extends over 16 amino acids. Trimming took off 5 bases at V and 5 bases at J, with 19 bases between the two ends.

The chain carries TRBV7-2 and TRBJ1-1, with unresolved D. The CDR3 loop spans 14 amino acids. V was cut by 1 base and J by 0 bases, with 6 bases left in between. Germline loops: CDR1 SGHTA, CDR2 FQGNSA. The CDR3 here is CASSLGLVNTEAFF. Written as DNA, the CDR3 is TGTGCCAGCAGCTTAGGGTTAGTGAACACTGAAGCTTTCTTT.

The CDR3 nucleotides read TGTGCCAGCAGCCACCAGGGGGTTTTGGCTGGCTACACCTTC. Residues: CASSHQGVLAGYTF. The chain combines TRBV14 with TRBJ1-2; 7 positions agree with TRBD1. CDR3 length: 14 amino acids. V was pared by 3 bases and J by 7 bases, with 8 bases of the junction left unmatched. Germline loops: CDR1 SGHDN, CDR2 FVKESK.

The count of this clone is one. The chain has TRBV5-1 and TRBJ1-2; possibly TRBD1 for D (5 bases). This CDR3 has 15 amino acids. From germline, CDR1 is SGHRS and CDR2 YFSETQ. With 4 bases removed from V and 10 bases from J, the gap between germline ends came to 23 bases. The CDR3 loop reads CASSQLGQLSFDYTF. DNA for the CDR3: TGCGCCAGCAGCCAATTGGGGCAGCTTTCTTTTGACTACACCTTC. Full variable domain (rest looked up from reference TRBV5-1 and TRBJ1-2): KAGVTQTPRYLIKTRGQQVTLSCSPISGHRSVSWYQQTPGQGLQFLFEYFSETQRNKGNFPGRFSGRQFSNSRSEMNVSTLELGDSALYLCASSQLGQLSFDYTFGSGTRLTVV.

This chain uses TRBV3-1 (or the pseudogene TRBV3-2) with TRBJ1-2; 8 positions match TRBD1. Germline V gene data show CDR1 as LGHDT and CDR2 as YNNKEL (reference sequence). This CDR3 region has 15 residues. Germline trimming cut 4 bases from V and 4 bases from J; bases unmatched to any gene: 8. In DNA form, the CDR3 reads TGTGCCAGCAGCCCCGACAGGGGACTCAGCTATGGCTACACCTTC. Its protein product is CASSPDRGLSYGYTF.